The 24 T cell receptor beta chains below come from one sample, sequenced in a study of T cell responses to AZD1222 COVID-19 vaccine. Some clones are missing from TCRdb's copy, which holds only in-frame ones; the method was immunoSEQ multiplex PCR. The sample has some 150,000 clones; 82% are singletons. The sample was peripheral blood, taken on day 0 of MenACWY control vaccination. All receptors derive from an adult in good health.

This clone has a handful of counts. This chain links TRBV27 with TRBJ1-1; 7 bases are shared with TRBD1. J gave up 2 bases and V 6 bases, and 6 bases lay outside the gene matches. Looked up from germline, CDR1 is MNHEY and CDR2 is SMNVEV (reference sequence). The CDR3 consists of 14 residues. The CDR3 DNA sequence: TGTGCCAGCAGACCGACAGGGACCAACACTGAAGCTTTCTTT. This translates into CASRPTGTNTEAFF.

CDR3 DNA: TGTGCCAGCAGGACTGGGGGGGCTGACACCGGGGAGCTGTTTTTT. Translated: CASRTGGADTGELFF. The genes are TRBV6-5 and TRBJ2-2, with a tentative D call TRBD2 (7 bases). The CDR3 contains 15 residues. The V gene lost 6 bases and the J gene lost 3 bases, with 14 bases spanning the gap. Germline CDR1 is MNHEY and CDR2 is SVGAGI.

This chain uses TRBV27 with TRBJ2-1; no definite D call. Germline V gives CDR1 MNHEY, CDR2 SMNVEV (reference sequence). The V gene lost 0 bases and the J gene lost 4 bases, with 7 bases spanning the gap. This CDR3 region has 14 residues. CDR3 DNA: TGTGCCAGCAGTTTATCAAGTGTATACAATGAGCAGTTCTTC. Translation: CASSLSSVYNEQFF.

This sequence joins TRBV28 and TRBJ1-4; D is uncertain. The V gene lost 5 bases and the J gene lost 5 bases, with 15 bases spanning the gap. Germline V gives CDR1 MDHEN, CDR2 SYDVKM. This CDR3 region has 15 residues. The CDR3 sequence: CASSKPGSGNEKLFF. The CDR3 nucleotides are TGTGCCAGCAGTAAACCGGGATCGGGGAATGAAAAACTGTTTTTT.

In DNA form, the CDR3 reads TGTGCCAGCAGTCCTCGGGGGACCCAGTACTTC. Its translation: CASSPRGTQYF. The genes are TRBV7-3 and TRBJ2-5, with D possibly being TRBD2 (5 bases). Per the germline V gene, CDR1 is SGHTA and CDR2 is FQGTGA. V lost 6 bases and J lost 7, with 9 bases in between. The CDR3 consists of 11 residues.

The V gene is TRBV19, the J gene TRBJ2-3; possibly TRBD2 for D (6 bases). Germline assignment: CDR1 LNHDA and CDR2 SQIVND (reference sequence). The CDR3 spans 14 residues. Trimming took 5 bases from V and 0 from J, leaving 9 bases between them. DNA for the CDR3: TGTGCCAGTAGTCCTGGGACTAGCACAGATACGCAGTATTTT. Its protein is CASSPGTSTDTQYF.

The chain carries TRBV7-2 and TRBJ1-4, with D tentatively TRBD1 (6 bases). CDR1 SGHTA and CDR2 FQGNSA come from the germline V gene. Trimming left V 2 bases short and J 8 bases short, with 15 bases between. The CDR3 extends over 15 amino acids. The CDR3 nucleotides are TGTGCCAGCAGCTTAACCAGGGGTGTTAGGGAAAAACTGTTTTTT. It codes for CASSLTRGVREKLFF.

V gene TRBV3-1 (or the pseudogene TRBV3-2) combines with J gene TRBJ2-4; D remains unclear. Germline-derived CDR1 and CDR2 are LGHDT and YNNKEL (reference sequence). CDR3 length equals 14 residues. The germline V and J ends were trimmed by 0 bases and 7 bases, with 10 bases remaining between them. The DNA of the CDR3 is TGTGCCAGCAGCCAAGATTTGGATCAGAACATTCAGTACTTC. Translation: CASSQDLDQNIQYF.

This clone was counted only a few times. The gene calls are TRBV12-3 or TRBV12-4 and TRBJ2-3; D gene unclear. With 7 bases removed from V and 6 bases from J, the gap between germline ends came to 8 bases. The CDR3 contains 11 residues. This CDR3 is CASTSRDTQYF. CDR3 sequence (DNA): TGTGCCAGCACTTCGAGGGATACGCAGTATTTT.

The V gene is TRBV7-8, the J gene TRBJ1-2; TRBD1 is a possible D gene (6 bases). Trimming removed 5 bases from V and 8 bases from J, with 15 bases in between. Germline CDR1 is SGHVS and CDR2 is FQNEAQ. The CDR3 contains 13 residues. CDR3 sequence: CASSQGQKEGYTF. DNA of the CDR3: TGTGCCAGCAGCCAAGGACAGAAAGAAGGCTACACCTTC.

This sequence joins TRBV5-1 and TRBJ1-2; no firm D call. Germline loops: CDR1 SGHRS, CDR2 YFSETQ. V was clipped by 5 bases and J by 7 bases, with 6 bases between them. The CDR3 totals 10 residues. The CDR3 sequence: CASRRFGYTF. The CDR3 nucleotides read TGCGCCAGCAGGCGGTTTGGCTACACCTTC.

This chain uses TRBV3-1 (or the pseudogene TRBV3-2) with TRBJ2-3; the D gene is possibly TRBD2 (5 bases). Germline CDR1 is LGHDT and CDR2 is YNNKEL (reference sequence). This CDR3 contains 15 residues. V lost 3 bases, J lost 0 bases, and 10 bases lay in between. CDR3 DNA sequence: TGTGCCAGCAGCCACAGGAGCGGAAGCACAGATACGCAGTATTTT. Its translation is CASSHRSGSTDTQYF.

CDR3 coding DNA: TGTGCTAGTGGTTCAGGGGTCAGCACAGATACGCAGTATTTT. Encoded protein: CASGSGVSTDTQYF. This chain joins TRBV12-5 and TRBJ2-3; possible D gene TRBD1, 6 bases. This CDR3 comprises 14 residues. Per the germline V gene, CDR1 is LGHNT and CDR2 is FRNRAP. The germline V and J ends were trimmed by 4 bases and 0 bases, with 8 bases remaining between them.

The chain couples TRBV10-3 to TRBJ1-6, with D possibly being TRBD1 (6 bases). Trimming removed 6 bases from V and 5 bases from J, with 14 bases in between. From germline, CDR1 is ENHRY and CDR2 SYGVKD. This CDR3 region has 15 residues. The CDR3 DNA reads as TGTGCCATCAGACACAGGGAAGGTGATAATTCACCCCTCCACTTT. This encodes CAIRHREGDNSPLHF.

This clone appeared a single time. The gene calls are TRBV15 and TRBJ1-3; D may be TRBD1 (5 bases). V lost 2 bases and J 0 bases, leaving 11 bases between the germline ends. Germline CDR1 reads LNHNV; CDR2 reads YYDKDF (reference sequence). The CDR3 spans 16 residues. The CDR3 region is CATSRQGLSSGNTIYF. Here the CDR3 DNA reads TGTGCCACCAGCAGACAGGGCCTATCCTCTGGAAACACCATATATTTT.

The gene calls are TRBV18 and TRBJ1-5, with D hard to call. Trimming left V 2 bases short and J 1 base short, with 12 bases between. CDR1 and CDR2 from the germline V gene are KGHSH and LQKENI. This CDR3 is built from 16 residues. CDR3: CASSPIATRSNQPQHF. CDR3 DNA sequence: TGTGCCAGCTCACCAATCGCTACGAGAAGCAATCAGCCCCAGCATTTT.

J is TRBJ1-4 and V is TRBV5-5; D remains unclear. The V end was cut by 1 base, the J end by 4 bases, with 11 bases between. The CDR3 has 15 amino acids. From germline, CDR1 is SGHKS and CDR2 YYEKEE (reference sequence). CDR3 nucleotide sequence: TGTGCCAGCAGCTTGTTAACCACCTTTAATGAAAAACTGTTTTTT. This codes for CASSLLTTFNEKLFF.

The V and J genes are TRBV28 and TRBJ1-5, with D perhaps TRBD1 (5 bases). This CDR3 has 15 amino acids. Germline V gene lookup returns CDR1 MDHEN and CDR2 SYDVKM. V was cut by 5 bases and J by 4 bases, with 15 bases left in between. CDR3 coding DNA: TGTGCCAGCAGTCCCCCTGAAGGGGTTAATCAGCCCCAGCATTTT. It codes for CASSPPEGVNQPQHF.

The chain has TRBV5-1 and TRBJ1-2, with 8 bases matching TRBD1. The ends lost 4 bases at V and 4 bases at J; junction bases unmatched: 9. Germline loops: CDR1 SGHRS, CDR2 YFSETQ. This CDR3 has 15 amino acids. The CDR3, as DNA: TGCGCCAGCAGCACTGCAGGGGGCTCGGGCTATGGCTACACCTTC. Translating it yields CASSTAGGSGYGYTF. Complete variable domain (other parts from reference TRBV5-1 and TRBJ1-2): KAGVTQTPRYLIKTRGQQVTLSCSPISGHRSVSWYQQTPGQGLQFLFEYFSETQRNKGNFPGRFSGRQFSNSRSEMNVSTLELGDSALYLCASSTAGGSGYGYTFGSGTRLTVV.

In this sample, this clone turned up a few times. V is TRBV6-5 and J is TRBJ2-2, with D possibly matching TRBD1 (5 bases). Germline V gene data show CDR1 as MNHEY and CDR2 as SVGAGI. The V and J ends lost 6 bases and 0 bases respectively, with 8 bases between them. This CDR3 is 14 amino acids long. The CDR3 sequence: CASRSGSNTGELFF. CDR3 DNA sequence: TGTGCCAGCAGATCAGGGTCGAACACCGGGGAGCTGTTTTTT.

Here the CDR3 reads CASSEQGATYEQYF. DNA of the CDR3: TGTGCCAGCAGTGAACAGGGGGCTACCTACGAGCAGTACTTC. The V gene is TRBV2, the J gene TRBJ2-7, with 8 bases lining up with TRBD1. This CDR3 is built from 14 residues. J was trimmed by 2 bases and V by 2 bases; bases with no gene match: 2. Germline lookup yields CDR1 SNHLY and CDR2 FYNNEI.

CDR3 residues: CASSIDSGGNQPQHF. The CDR3, as DNA: TGTGCCAGTAGTATAGATTCGGGAGGGAATCAGCCCCAGCATTTT. V usage is TRBV19 and J usage is TRBJ1-5; D remains unclear. The V gene's germline CDR1 is LNHDA and CDR2 SQIVND (reference sequence). CDR3 size: 15 residues. The ends were cut back, 0 bases at V and 4 bases at J, with 10 bases in the middle.

The chain employs TRBV10-1 and TRBJ2-7, with a possible D match to TRBD1 (5 bases). V was cut by 2 bases and J by 2 bases, with 16 bases left in between. The CDR3 runs to 16 residues. Germline lookup yields CDR1 WNHNN and CDR2 SYGVQD (reference sequence). CDR3 DNA sequence: TGCGCCAGCAGTGAGACTGGGCAGGGTGGTACCTACGAGCAGTACGTC. Amino acid sequence: CASSETGQGGTYEQYV.

The genes are TRBV4-2 and TRBJ2-2; 9 positions agree with TRBD1. Germline CDR1 reads LGHNA; CDR2 reads YNFKEQ. CDR3 length: 17 residues. J gave up 3 bases and V 0 bases, and 5 bases lay outside the gene matches. CDR3 loop: CASSQEWTGVYTGELFF. For the CDR3, the DNA is TGTGCCAGCAGCCAAGAGTGGACAGGGGTCTACACCGGGGAGCTGTTTTTT.